A selection of T cell receptor beta chains follows, all from one sample in a study of OX40 agonist ivuxolimab in advanced cancers. Clones were sequenced by immunoSEQ multiplex PCR, and TCRdb holds only the in-frame ones, with some missing. The sample shows about 88,000 clones, around 85% of them seen only once. This specimen consisted of CD4+ or CD8+ T cells sorted from blood, obtained in a trial of the OX40 agonist ivuxolimab. These receptors all stem from an adult with an advanced solid tumor such as melanoma, head and neck, liver or kidney cancer. The CDR3 runs from the conserved cysteine through the conserved F or W. Each record gives: J gene, D gene, clone size, V gene, CDR3 DNA, CDR3 protein. D genes are given only for firm matches. Expanded clones get a size class; other rows say once, few or many, or leave the size out.

J: TRBJ1-3; D: -; size: -; V: TRBV28; DNA: TGTGCCAGCAGTTTTGGGACGGTAAACACCATATATTTT; CDR3: CASSFGTVNTIYF
J: TRBJ2-7; D: -; size: -; V: TRBV28; DNA: TGTGCCTGCCGGGGCCGAGGCTACGAGCAGTACTTC; CDR3: CACRGRGYEQYF
J: TRBJ2-3; D: -; size: -; V: TRBV20-1; DNA: TGCAGTGCTATGGTAACAGATACGCAGTATTTT; CDR3: CSAMVTDTQYF
J: TRBJ2-1; D: -; size: -; V: TRBV5-1; DNA: TGCGCCAGCGTACTGGGACTCGGAGGGGGCAATGAGCAGTTCTTC; CDR3: CASVLGLGGGNEQFF
J: TRBJ2-7; D: -; size: once; V: TRBV29-1; DNA: TGCAGCGCTGTTACCTCCTACGAGCAGTACTTC; CDR3: CSAVTSYEQYF
J: TRBJ1-1; D: -; size: -; V: TRBV18; DNA: TGTGCCAGCTCACCAGGGATAGACACTGAAGCTTTCTTT; CDR3: CASSPGIDTEAFF
J: TRBJ1-5; D: -; size: -; V: TRBV25-1; DNA: TGTGCCAGCAGTGAATCGTGGGGAAATCAGCCCCAGCATTTT; CDR3: CASSESWGNQPQHF
J: TRBJ2-2; D: -; size: -; V: TRBV10-1; DNA: TGCGCCAGCAGTGAGTCGCCGCGTGCGGAGGCCGGGGAGCTGTTTTTT; CDR3: CASSESPRAEAGELFF
J: TRBJ2-2; D: -; size: -; V: TRBV10-3; DNA: TGTGCCATCAGTGAGAAGAGAGGGCGGAGCGCCGGGGAGCTGTTTTTT; CDR3: CAISEKRGRSAGELFF
J: TRBJ2-2; D: -; size: -; V: TRBV11-2; DNA: TGTGCCACCCGCGTTCTGGCATCGAACACCGGGGAGCTGTTTTTT; CDR3: CATRVLASNTGELFF
J: TRBJ2-4; D: -; size: -; V: TRBV5-6; DNA: TGTGCCAGCAGATACGTGACAGCGAACATTCAGTACTTC; CDR3: CASRYVTANIQYF
J: TRBJ2-1; D: -; size: -; V: TRBV7-8; DNA: TGTGCCAGCAGCCCCGCCCTGGGGGGCAATGAGCAGTTCTTC; CDR3: CASSPALGGNEQFF
J: TRBJ1-1; D: -; size: -; V: TRBV5-1; DNA: TGCGCCAGCAGCGACCACTACAGGAACACTGAAGCTTTCTTT; CDR3: CASSDHYRNTEAFF
J: TRBJ2-1; D: -; size: -; V: TRBV27; DNA: TGTGCCAGCAGACAGGACAGATACGACAATGAGCAGTTCTTC; CDR3: CASRQDRYDNEQFF
J: TRBJ2-3; D: -; size: -; V: TRBV19; DNA: TGTGCCAGTAGTCATCCGAGGGAGGCAGATACGCAGTATTTT; CDR3: CASSHPREADTQYF
J: TRBJ1-1; D: -; size: -; V: TRBV7-9; DNA: TGTGCCAGCAGCTTAGGGGGGCGGAACACTGAAGCTTTCTTT; CDR3: CASSLGGRNTEAFF
J: TRBJ1-4; D: -; size: -; V: TRBV10-3; DNA: TGTGCCATCAGTGAGTTGCAGGGGACTAATGAAAAACTGTTTTTT; CDR3: CAISELQGTNEKLFF
J: TRBJ1-1; D: -; size: -; V: TRBV18; DNA: TGTGCCAGCTCACCGGGGACTGTTTCAGAAGCTTTCTTT; CDR3: CASSPGTVSEAFF
J: TRBJ2-7; D: -; size: -; V: TRBV4-2; DNA: TGTGCCAGCAGCCAAGAACCCCAAGGTTACGAGCAGTACTTC; CDR3: CASSQEPQGYEQYF
J: TRBJ1-5; D: -; size: -; V: TRBV5-6; DNA: TGTGCCAGCAGCTGGGGTGTTCAGCCCCAGCATTTT; CDR3: CASSWGVQPQHF
J: TRBJ2-5; D: -; size: -; V: TRBV19; DNA: TGTGCCAGTAGTATCCGGTCAGGGGAAGAGACCCAGTACTTC; CDR3: CASSIRSGEETQYF
J: TRBJ1-5; D: TRBD1; size: -; V: TRBV19; DNA: TGTGCCACCAAAGACAGGGGGCAATGGCAGCCCCAGCATTTT; CDR3: CATKDRGQWQPQHF
J: TRBJ1-4; D: -; size: -; V: TRBV6-5; DNA: TGTGCCAGCAGTTACAGGATTGCAACTAATGAAAAACTGTTTTTT; CDR3: CASSYRIATNEKLFF
J: TRBJ2-7; D: -; size: -; V: TRBV5-1; DNA: TGCGCCAGCAGCTTGGAGGTGGGATTTGGTCGCGAGCAGTACTTC; CDR3: CASSLEVGFGREQYF
J: TRBJ2-3; D: TRBD2; size: -; V: TRBV27; DNA: TGTGCCAGCAGTTTATGGGCTAGCGGGAGGCAAGATACGCAGTATTTT; CDR3: CASSLWASGRQDTQYF
J: TRBJ2-3; D: TRBD2; size: -; V: TRBV7-2; DNA: TGTGCCAGCAGCCCATTAGCGGGAGTACGAGATACGCAGTATTTT; CDR3: CASSPLAGVRDTQYF
J: TRBJ2-5; D: TRBD1; size: -; V: TRBV5-6; DNA: TGTGCCAGCAGCCGAGGGACAGGGGGGGAGACCCAGTACTTC; CDR3: CASSRGTGGETQYF
J: TRBJ2-1; D: -; size: -; V: TRBV5-6; DNA: TGTGCCAGCGGGCGAGGGGGCAATGAGCAGTTCTTC; CDR3: CASGRGGNEQFF
J: TRBJ2-7; D: TRBD2; size: -; V: TRBV6-1; DNA: TGTGCCAGCAGTGAACCGGGACTAGCGTGGGAGCAGTACTTC; CDR3: CASSEPGLAWEQYF
J: TRBJ1-5; D: TRBD1; size: few; V: TRBV4-1; DNA: TGCGCCAGCAGCCTTGACCCGGGACAGGGTTATCAGCCCCAGCATTTT; CDR3: CASSLDPGQGYQPQHF
J: TRBJ2-7; D: TRBD1; size: once; V: TRBV19; DNA: TGTGCCAGTGCCACCGGGACAGGGAGGCCCTACGAGCAGTACTTC; CDR3: CASATGTGRPYEQYF
J: TRBJ2-1; D: TRBD2; size: -; V: TRBV5-1; DNA: TGCGCCAGCAGCTTGCAACTAGCGGGGGGGTACAATGAGCAGTTCTTC; CDR3: CASSLQLAGGYNEQFF
J: TRBJ1-1; D: -; size: -; V: TRBV30; DNA: TGTGCCTGGAGTAGAGCCATGAACACTGAAGCTTTCTTT; CDR3: CAWSRAMNTEAFF
J: TRBJ2-1; D: TRBD2; size: -; V: TRBV27; DNA: TGTGCCAGTCAACTAGCGGGGAGTTACAATGAGCAGTTCTTC; CDR3: CASQLAGSYNEQFF
J: TRBJ2-1; D: -; size: -; V: TRBV29-1; DNA: TGCAGCGTTGAGGGGAGTCGGGATGAGCAGTTCTTC; CDR3: CSVEGSRDEQFF
J: TRBJ2-4; D: TRBD2; size: -; V: TRBV28; DNA: TGTGCCAGCATGGCGGGAGGGCGGGGCATTCAGTACTTC; CDR3: CASMAGGRGIQYF
J: TRBJ1-2; D: -; size: -; V: TRBV10-1; DNA: TGCGCCAGCAGTGAGTCGGATGGACGGTTCTACACCTTC; CDR3: CASSESDGRFYTF
J: TRBJ2-3; D: TRBD2; size: -; V: TRBV15; DNA: TGTGCCACCAGCAGCGCCCCAAAAGCGGGGCGGACAGATACGCAGTATTTT; CDR3: CATSSAPKAGRTDTQYF
J: TRBJ2-7; D: TRBD2; size: -; V: TRBV10-3; DNA: TGTGCCATCAGCCCGGGACTAGCGGGAGGCGGGAACGAGCAGTACTTC; CDR3: CAISPGLAGGGNEQYF
J: TRBJ2-1; D: TRBD2; size: -; V: TRBV6-4; DNA: TGTGCCAGCAGCAAAGCAGTCGGACTAGCGGGATTTGAGCAGTTCTTC; CDR3: CASSKAVGLAGFEQFF
J: TRBJ2-2; D: TRBD1; size: -; V: TRBV5-1; DNA: TGCGCCAGCAGCTTTACAGGGGGCCTAGCCGGGGAGCTGTTTTTT; CDR3: CASSFTGGLAGELFF
J: TRBJ1-5; D: TRBD1; size: few; V: TRBV25-1; DNA: TGTGCCAGCAGTGTAACAGGGGCCCGTGCGCCCCAGCATTTT; CDR3: CASSVTGARAPQHF
J: TRBJ1-2; D: TRBD1; size: -; V: TRBV5-1; DNA: TGCGCCAGCAGCTCTCTGGACAGGGTCTATGGCTACACCTTC; CDR3: CASSSLDRVYGYTF
J: TRBJ1-2; D: -; size: once; V: TRBV4-3; DNA: TGCGCCAGCAGCCAAGTCATTGGGTCAAGTGTGATTGGCAAGTATGGCTACACCTTC; CDR3: CASSQVIGSSVIGKYGYTF
J: TRBJ2-5; D: TRBD1; size: -; V: TRBV5-1; DNA: TGCGCCAGCAGCCGGACGGACAGGGGGGCAACCGGTGGGACCCAGTACTTC; CDR3: CASSRTDRGATGGTQYF
J: TRBJ1-2; D: -; size: -; V: TRBV27; DNA: TGTGCCAGCATGAGACAGGATCTCTCCGGCTACACCTTC; CDR3: CASMRQDLSGYTF
J: TRBJ1-4; D: -; size: -; V: TRBV7-2; DNA: TGTGCCAGCAGCCCCACCGGGGGTGGAGAAAAACTGTTTTTT; CDR3: CASSPTGGGEKLFF
J: TRBJ1-4; D: -; size: -; V: TRBV6-5; DNA: TGTGCCAGCGAGAACCCGGCAACTAATGAAAAACTGTTTTTT; CDR3: CASENPATNEKLFF
J: TRBJ1-2; D: TRBD1; size: -; V: TRBV15; DNA: TGTGCCACCAGCAGTCCGGGACAGGGCCCCGGCTACACCTTC; CDR3: CATSSPGQGPGYTF
J: TRBJ1-3; D: -; size: -; V: TRBV7-9; DNA: TGTGCCAGCAGCTTAGGGAGGGGGAGGACCACCATATATTTT; CDR3: CASSLGRGRTTIYF
J: TRBJ1-1; D: -; size: few; V: TRBV7-2; DNA: TGTGCCAGCAGCTTAGCGCAGGGAATGGGCGAAGCTTTCTTT; CDR3: CASSLAQGMGEAFF
J: TRBJ1-1; D: -; size: few; V: TRBV9; DNA: TGTGCCAGCAGCGTATCAGGCTCCACTGAAGCTTTCTTT; CDR3: CASSVSGSTEAFF
J: TRBJ1-6; D: -; size: few; V: TRBV9; DNA: TGTGCCAGCAGCGTAGGACCCGGTGTTTATAATTCACCCCTCCACTTT; CDR3: CASSVGPGVYNSPLHF
J: TRBJ2-7; D: -; size: -; V: TRBV20-1; DNA: TGCAGTGCTACCCTAGCCAACGAGCAGTACTTC; CDR3: CSATLANEQYF